The rows below give T cell receptor beta chains drawn from one sample of a study of blood T cell repertoires in COVID-19. Sequencing was performed with immunoSEQ multiplex PCR; in TCRdb, only in-frame clones are kept and a portion is missing. In the table there are 200,000 to 250,000 clones, approximately 80% of which are singletons. The sample taken for sequencing was PBMCs or T cells enriched from blood (not recorded which). These receptors all come from a man in his fifties or sixties who had recovered from COVID-19. The CDR3 runs from the conserved cysteine through the conserved F or W. D genes are given only for firm matches. Size is omitted from some rows. Given values are once, few, many or a class for expanded clones.

CASSRASGEDGYTF	TGTGCCAGCAGCCGGGCGTCGGGGGAGGATGGCTACACCTTC	-	TRBV5-4	TRBJ1-2	-
CASSLERGGVNYGYTF	TGTGCCAGCAGCTTAGAGCGGGGGGGCGTTAACTATGGCTACACCTTC	-	TRBV11-3	TRBJ1-2	-
CATGGGRKRNTEAFF	TGTGCCACGGGTGGTGGCCGAAAGAGGAACACTGAAGCTTTCTTT	few	TRBV6-5	TRBJ1-1	-
CASSVGVADTQYF	TGTGCCAGCAGCGTAGGAGTGGCAGATACGCAGTATTTT	-	TRBV9	TRBJ2-3	-
CASSASGVGNTIYF	TGTGCCAGCAGCGCTTCAGGGGTTGGAAACACCATATATTTT	once	TRBV3-1/TRBV3-2	TRBJ1-3	-
CASSLGRQQVGNTIYF	TGTGCCAGCAGCTTGGGGAGACAGCAAGTTGGAAACACCATATATTTT	-	TRBV5-4	TRBJ1-3	-
CASSQTSGVNTGELFF	TGTGCCAGCAGCCAGACTAGCGGGGTCAACACCGGGGAGCTGTTTTTT	-	TRBV7-8	TRBJ2-2	TRBD2
CASSVGGGDLGGGYTF	TGTGCCAGCAGCGTAGGAGGGGGGGACCTCGGAGGTGGCTACACCTTC	-	TRBV9	TRBJ1-2	-
CASSPPANTGELFF	TGTGCCAGTAGTCCCCCCGCGAACACCGGGGAGCTGTTTTTT	-	TRBV19	TRBJ2-2	-
CASNLKGAGNQPQHF	TGTGCCAGCAATCTCAAGGGGGCAGGCAATCAGCCCCAGCATTTT	-	TRBV6-6	TRBJ1-5	TRBD1
CASSGGTPNSYNEQFF	TGTGCCAGCAGCGGAGGGACGCCGAACTCCTACAATGAGCAGTTCTTC	-	TRBV7-9	TRBJ2-1	-
CASATQGQETQYF	TGTGCCAGTGCTACCCAGGGGCAAGAGACCCAGTACTTC	-	TRBV19	TRBJ2-5	-
CASSKAQKVGVDEPQHF	TGTGCCAGCAGCAAAGCGCAGAAAGTCGGGGTTGATGAGCCCCAGCATTTT	once	TRBV21-1	TRBJ1-5	-
CAWSVPGRPTGELFF	TGTGCCTGGAGTGTACCAGGCAGGCCCACCGGGGAGCTGTTTTTT	few	TRBV30	TRBJ2-2	-
CASRTRLGQLINQPQHF	TGTGCCAGCAGAACCCGATTGGGACAGTTAATCAATCAGCCCCAGCATTTT	-	TRBV28	TRBJ1-5	TRBD1
CASSRDRKNTEAFF	TGTGCCAGTAGTAGGGACAGGAAGAACACTGAAGCTTTCTTT	-	TRBV19	TRBJ1-1	TRBD1
CASSPPVPANTGELFF	TGTGCCAGCAGCCCCCCGGTCCCCGCGAACACCGGGGAGCTGTTTTTT	-	TRBV6-2/TRBV6-3	TRBJ2-2	-
CASSSRSSGGQETQYF	TGCGCCAGCAGCTCCCGGTCTAGCGGGGGGCAAGAGACCCAGTACTTC	-	TRBV5-1	TRBJ2-5	TRBD2
CASSIETANYEQYF	TGTGCCAGTAGTATTGAGACAGCGAACTACGAGCAGTACTTC	-	TRBV19	TRBJ2-7	-
CASSTGFSYTDTQYF	TGTGCCAGCAGCACCGGGTTCTCTTACACAGATACGCAGTATTTT	-	TRBV7-2	TRBJ2-3	-
CASSLRQGATGELFF	TGTGCCAGCTCCCTCAGACAGGGGGCCACCGGGGAGCTGTTTTTT	-	TRBV18	TRBJ2-2	TRBD1
CASTPALHF	TGTGCCAGCACCCCTGCCCTCCACTTT	few	TRBV5-8	TRBJ1-6	-
CASSLEGWYSNQPQHF	TGTGCCAGCAGCTTAGAGGGGTGGTATAGCAATCAGCCCCAGCATTTT	-	TRBV7-2	TRBJ1-5	-
CAISAAGGTGGTQYF	TGTGCCATCAGTGCCGCAGGGGGGACAGGGGGCACCCAGTACTTC	-	TRBV10-3	TRBJ2-5	TRBD1
CATSRDLAVNTEAFF	TGTGCCACCAGCAGAGATTTGGCAGTGAACACTGAAGCTTTCTTT	-	TRBV15	TRBJ1-1	-
CASSGPGQYSYEQYF	TGTGCCAGCAGCGGCCCGGGTCAATACTCCTACGAGCAGTACTTC	-	TRBV11-2	TRBJ2-7	-
CASSRRSGGATDTQYF	TGTGCCAGCAGCCGACGTAGCGGGGGGGCCACAGATACGCAGTATTTT	-	TRBV11-3	TRBJ2-3	TRBD2
CASSLAQNEQFF	TGTGCCAGCAGCTTAGCTCAAAATGAGCAGTTCTTC	-	TRBV7-9	TRBJ2-1	-
CASSLQGLWAEAFF	TGCGCCAGCAGCTTACAGGGCCTGTGGGCTGAAGCTTTCTTT	-	TRBV5-1	TRBJ1-1	-
CASSLSSDILSYEQYF	TGTGCCAGCAGCTTAAGTTCGGACATTCTCTCCTACGAGCAGTACTTC	-	TRBV11-3	TRBJ2-7	-
CASSPNSRAAGNTIYF	TGTGCCAGCTCACCGAACAGCAGGGCGGCTGGAAACACCATATATTTT	-	TRBV18	TRBJ1-3	-
CASSLALLAGERYEQYF	TGTGCCAGCAGCTTAGCGCTACTAGCGGGGGAACGATACGAGCAGTACTTC	-	TRBV7-2	TRBJ2-7	TRBD2
CASSSSRQGGNTEAFF	TGTGCCAGCAGCTCTAGCAGGCAGGGAGGGAACACTGAAGCTTTCTTT	-	TRBV7-2	TRBJ1-1	-
CASSPRAGGQPQHF	TGTGCCAGCAGCCCCCGGGCCGGGGGTCAGCCCCAGCATTTT	-	TRBV3-1/TRBV3-2	TRBJ1-5	-
CASSLALIAGGTDTQYF	TGTGCCAGCAGCTTAGCGTTAATAGCGGGGGGCACAGATACGCAGTATTTT	-	TRBV7-9	TRBJ2-3	TRBD2
CATRRDLPQSPLHF	TGTGCCACCCGTCGGGATCTGCCGCAATCACCCCTCCACTTT	once	TRBV2	TRBJ1-6	-
CASSYWLAGGYEQYF	TGTGCCAGCAGTTACTGGCTAGCGGGGGGATACGAGCAGTACTTC	-	TRBV6-2/TRBV6-3	TRBJ2-7	TRBD2
CAISEGGQLANYGYTF	TGTGCCATCAGTGAGGGGGGACAGCTAGCTAACTATGGCTACACCTTC	-	TRBV10-3	TRBJ1-2	TRBD1
CASSLSNSPWNEQFF	TGTGCCAGCAGCTTATCAAACAGTCCTTGGAATGAGCAGTTCTTC	once	TRBV11-1	TRBJ2-1	-
CASSQDLAGRSGNTIYF	TGTGCCAGCAGCCAAGATCTAGCAGGACGCTCTGGAAACACCATATATTTT	once	TRBV3-1/TRBV3-2	TRBJ1-3	-
CASSASGASAGHVTQYF	TGTGCCAGCAGTGCATCTGGGGCTTCGGCAGGTCATGTTACGCAGTATTTT	-	TRBV25-1	TRBJ2-3	-
CATSDFGLAGASTDTQYF	TGTGCCACCAGTGATTTCGGGCTAGCGGGGGCCAGCACAGATACGCAGTATTTT	-	TRBV24-1	TRBJ2-3	TRBD2
CASSEFEGAGWGYTF	TGTGCCAGCAGTGAATTTGAGGGCGCTGGATGGGGCTACACCTTC	-	TRBV6-1	TRBJ1-2	-
CASSENRGLDSPLHF	TGTGCCAGTAGTGAAAACAGGGGGCTGGATTCACCCCTCCACTTT	-	TRBV19	TRBJ1-6	TRBD1
CASSRLAGGRTDTQYF	TGTGCCAGCAGTAGACTAGCGGGGGGCCGCACAGATACGCAGTATTTT	-	TRBV11-2	TRBJ2-3	TRBD2
CASSLAASGTGANVLTF	TGTGCCAGCAGCTTAGCCGCATCGGGAACCGGGGCCAACGTCCTGACTTTC	-	TRBV7-2	TRBJ2-6	-
CASSQGTDTGELFF	TGTGCCAGCAGCCAAGGCACAGACACCGGGGAGCTGTTTTTT	-	TRBV3-1/TRBV3-2	TRBJ2-2	-
CASGFVGGGLSTDTQYF	TGTGCTAGTGGTTTTGTTGGCGGGGGACTTAGCACAGATACGCAGTATTTT	-	TRBV12-5	TRBJ2-3	TRBD2
CASSSGQGVVTEAFF	TGTGCCAGCAGCTCCGGACAGGGGGTAGTCACTGAAGCTTTCTTT	-	TRBV11-3	TRBJ1-1	TRBD1
CASSLAGGDVDTEAFF	TGCGCCAGCAGCTTGGCGGGGGGCGATGTGGACACTGAAGCTTTCTTT	-	TRBV5-1	TRBJ1-1	-
CSVARLAGGPNEQFF	TGCAGCGTTGCTCGACTAGCGGGGGGGCCGAATGAGCAGTTCTTC	-	TRBV29-1	TRBJ2-1	TRBD2
CASSQRTGVNEQFF	TGTGCCAGCAGCCAAAGGACAGGGGTGAATGAGCAGTTCTTC	-	TRBV6-4	TRBJ2-1	TRBD1
CASSVLQGEQFF	TGTGCCAGCAGCGTACTCCAGGGTGAGCAGTTCTTC	-	TRBV9	TRBJ2-1	-
CASSSWGLGGYTF	TGTGCCAGCAGTTCCTGGGGCCTCGGGGGCTACACCTTC	-	TRBV12-3/TRBV12-4	TRBJ1-2	-
CASGLVGQGARTDTQYF	TGTGCTAGTGGTTTGGTCGGACAGGGGGCGAGGACAGATACGCAGTATTTT	-	TRBV12-5	TRBJ2-3	TRBD1
CASSLLRYQETQYF	TGTGCCAGCAGCTTACTCAGATACCAAGAGACCCAGTACTTC	-	TRBV7-6	TRBJ2-5	-
CAWNQDRGLYGYTF	TGTGCCTGGAATCAGGACAGGGGATTATATGGCTACACCTTC	-	TRBV30	TRBJ1-2	TRBD1
CATSEPGQMEQYF	TGTGCCACCAGTGAGCCGGGACAGATGGAGCAGTACTTC	-	TRBV24-1	TRBJ2-7	TRBD1
CASSPRSGGQGAAEAFF	TGTGCCAGCAGCCCTCGATCGGGGGGACAGGGGGCGGCTGAAGCTTTCTTT	-	TRBV11-3	TRBJ1-1	TRBD1